This T cell receptor (beta chain) was sequenced in a study of blood T cell repertoires in COVID-19. CDR3 length equals 15 residues. J gave up 4 bases and V 4 bases, and 10 bases lay outside the gene matches. Germline V gene data show CDR1 as SGHNT and CDR2 as YYREEE (reference sequence). Participant-given clinical history determined each cohort assignment. Here immunoSEQ multiplex PCR was the method, and the copy in TCRdb shows in-frame clones only, minus some. The sample consists of 490,000 or so clones, less than 90% of them appearing once. Specimen: PBMCs or T cells enriched from blood (not recorded which). V usage is TRBV5-4 and J usage is TRBJ1-1, with 7 nucleotides matching TRBD1. The clonotype was recovered from a woman aged 55-69 years who had recovered from COVID-19. DNA for the CDR3: TGTGCCAGCAGCGGGGCCGGGACAGCGAGCACTGAAGCTTTCTTT. It is translated as CASSGAGTASTEAFF.